The entry below describes one T cell receptor (beta chain). Its antigen is unknown. The data were taken from a study of shared clonotypes between healthy human individuals. Background on the study: Used for every donor were three CD4 naive, three CD4 memory, two CD8 naive and one CD8 memory plate. Whole-study findings and limits: Sequencing depth was a factor that was expected to affect clonotype sharing among donors. The authors sampled blood alone, and tissue repertoires likely differ. With few donors, the genetic and exposure-history diversity represented was limited.

Measured with immunoSEQ multiplex PCR; TCRdb has only the in-frame clones, and not every one. The profile covers about 800,000 clones, with 90% to 97% appearing a single time and about 0.22% taken by the ten largest. Naivety among CD8 cells was defined by CD45RO negativity and positive CCR7 selection, thereby excluding terminally differentiated effector memory CD45RA+ cells. The CDR3 spans 18 residues. Germline lookup yields CDR1 SGHDN and CDR2 FVKESK. V lost 0 bases, J lost 3 bases, and 19 bases lay in between. Source material: naive CD8+ T cells sorted from blood. V gene TRBV14 combines with J gene TRBJ2-3, with D unresolved. This clonotype was sampled from a man aged 25-40 years in good health. As DNA, the CDR3 is TGTGCCAGCAGCCAAGATTCGTCGAGACTTCGGTTGACAGATACGCAGTATTTT. Encoded protein: CASSQDSSRLRLTDTQYF.